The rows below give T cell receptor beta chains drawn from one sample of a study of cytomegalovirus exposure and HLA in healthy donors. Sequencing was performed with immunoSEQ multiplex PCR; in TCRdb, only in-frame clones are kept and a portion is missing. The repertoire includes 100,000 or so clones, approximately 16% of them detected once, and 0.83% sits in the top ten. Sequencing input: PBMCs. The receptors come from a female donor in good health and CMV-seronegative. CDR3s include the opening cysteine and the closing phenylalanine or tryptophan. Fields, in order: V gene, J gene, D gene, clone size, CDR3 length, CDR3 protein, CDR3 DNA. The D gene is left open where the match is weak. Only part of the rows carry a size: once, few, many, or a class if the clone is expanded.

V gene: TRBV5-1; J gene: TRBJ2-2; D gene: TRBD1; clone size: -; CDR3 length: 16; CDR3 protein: CASSTQPGQGAGELFF; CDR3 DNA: TGCGCCAGCAGCACGCAGCCGGGACAGGGAGCGGGGGAGCTGTTTTTT
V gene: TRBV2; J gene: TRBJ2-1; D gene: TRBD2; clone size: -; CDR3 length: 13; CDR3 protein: CATTSGRTNEQFF; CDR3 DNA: TGTGCCACCACTAGCGGGAGGACCAATGAGCAGTTCTTC
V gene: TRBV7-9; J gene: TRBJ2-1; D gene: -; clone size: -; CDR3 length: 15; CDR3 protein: CASSLGASSYNEQFF; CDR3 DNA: TGTGCCAGCAGCTTAGGGGCGAGCTCCTACAATGAGCAGTTCTTC
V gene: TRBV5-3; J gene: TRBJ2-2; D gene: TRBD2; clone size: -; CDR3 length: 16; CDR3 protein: CARDARGLVNTGELFF; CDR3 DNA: TGTGCCAGAGACGCGAGGGGACTAGTTAACACCGGGGAGCTGTTTTTT
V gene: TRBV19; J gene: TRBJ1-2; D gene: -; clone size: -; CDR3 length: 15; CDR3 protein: CASSNIPTGMYGYTF; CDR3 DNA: TGTGCCAGTAGTAACATCCCAACAGGGATGTATGGCTACACCTTC
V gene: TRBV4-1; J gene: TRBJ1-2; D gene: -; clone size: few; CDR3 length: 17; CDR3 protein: CASSQVLGVLGPYGYTF; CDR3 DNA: TGCGCCAGCAGCCAAGTTTTAGGGGTATTGGGTCCCTATGGCTACACCTTC
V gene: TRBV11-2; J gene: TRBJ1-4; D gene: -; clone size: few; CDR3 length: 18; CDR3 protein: CASSSLRRRGATNEKLFF; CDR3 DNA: TGTGCCAGCAGCTCTCTACGCCGGAGGGGTGCAACTAATGAAAAACTGTTTTTT
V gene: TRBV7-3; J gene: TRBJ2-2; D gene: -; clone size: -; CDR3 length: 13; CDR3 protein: CASSSWTSGELFF; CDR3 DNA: TGTGCCAGCAGCTCTTGGACTTCCGGGGAGCTGTTTTTT
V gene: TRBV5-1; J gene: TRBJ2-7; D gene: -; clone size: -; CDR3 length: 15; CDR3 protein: CASSLVQRSSYEQYF; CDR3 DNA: TGCGCCAGCAGCTTGGTACAGAGAAGCTCCTACGAGCAGTACTTC
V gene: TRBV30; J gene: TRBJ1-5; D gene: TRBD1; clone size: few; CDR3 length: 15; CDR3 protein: CAWSTGTGAKQPQHF; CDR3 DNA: TGTGCCTGGAGTACGGGCACAGGGGCAAAGCAGCCCCAGCATTTT
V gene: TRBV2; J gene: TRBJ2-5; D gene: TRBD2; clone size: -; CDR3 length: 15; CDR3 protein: CASSGTSGRAETQYF; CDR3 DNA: TGTGCCAGCTCGGGAACTAGCGGGAGGGCGGAGACCCAGTACTTC
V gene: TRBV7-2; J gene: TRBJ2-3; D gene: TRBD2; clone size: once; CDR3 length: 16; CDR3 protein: CASSPSAGALVDTQYF; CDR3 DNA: TGTGCCAGCAGCCCCTCAGCGGGGGCGTTAGTAGATACGCAGTATTTT
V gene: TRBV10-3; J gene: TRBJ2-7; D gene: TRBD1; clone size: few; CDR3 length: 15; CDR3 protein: CAISELGDSSYEQYF; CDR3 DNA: TGTGCCATCAGTGAATTGGGGGACAGCTCCTACGAGCAGTACTTC
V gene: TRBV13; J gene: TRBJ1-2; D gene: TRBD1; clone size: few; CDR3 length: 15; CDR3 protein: CASSETGTGYHGYTF; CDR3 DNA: TGTGCCAGCAGCGAAACCGGGACAGGGTATCATGGCTACACCTTC
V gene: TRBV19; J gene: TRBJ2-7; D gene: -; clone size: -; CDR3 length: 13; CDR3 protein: CASAYRDGYEQYF; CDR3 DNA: TGTGCCAGTGCCTACAGGGATGGCTACGAGCAGTACTTC
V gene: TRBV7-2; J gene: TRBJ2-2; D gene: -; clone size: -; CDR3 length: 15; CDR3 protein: CASSLDRPGLGELFF; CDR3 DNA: TGTGCCAGCAGCTTGGATCGGCCAGGGCTCGGGGAGCTGTTTTTT
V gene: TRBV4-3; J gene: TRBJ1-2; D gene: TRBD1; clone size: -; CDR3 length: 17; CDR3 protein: CASSQAPGGRVDYGYTF; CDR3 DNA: TGCGCCAGCAGCCAAGCCCCAGGGGGGAGAGTAGACTATGGCTACACCTTC
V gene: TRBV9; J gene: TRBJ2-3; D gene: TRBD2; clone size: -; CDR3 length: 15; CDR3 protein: CASSVGSGGTDTQYF; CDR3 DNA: TGTGCCAGCAGCGTTGGTAGCGGGGGCACAGATACGCAGTATTTT
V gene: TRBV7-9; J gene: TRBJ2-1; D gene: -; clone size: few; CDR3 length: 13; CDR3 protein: CASSLVATMEQFF; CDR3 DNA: TGTGCCAGCAGCTTAGTCGCTACCATGGAGCAGTTCTTC
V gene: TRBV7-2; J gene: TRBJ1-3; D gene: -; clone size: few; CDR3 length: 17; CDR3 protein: CASSLNQAASSGNTIYF; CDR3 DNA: TGTGCCAGCAGCTTAAACCAGGCCGCGAGTTCTGGAAACACCATATATTTT
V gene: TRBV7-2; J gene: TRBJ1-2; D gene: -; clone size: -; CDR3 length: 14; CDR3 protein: CASSPDPGDYGYTF; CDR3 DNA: TGTGCCAGCAGCCCGGATCCAGGTGACTATGGCTACACCTTC
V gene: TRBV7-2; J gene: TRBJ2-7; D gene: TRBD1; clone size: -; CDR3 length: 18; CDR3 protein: CASSLEVGQGARTYEQYF; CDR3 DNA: TGTGCCAGCAGCTTAGAGGTGGGACAGGGGGCGCGCACCTACGAGCAGTACTTC
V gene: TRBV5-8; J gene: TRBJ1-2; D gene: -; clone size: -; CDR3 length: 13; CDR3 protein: CASSLGQSYGYTF; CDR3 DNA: TGTGCCAGCAGCTTGGGACAGAGCTATGGCTACACCTTC
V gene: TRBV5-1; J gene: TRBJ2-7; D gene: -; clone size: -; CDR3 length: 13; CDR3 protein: CASSGGLSYEQSF; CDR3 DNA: TGCGCCAGCAGCGGGGGACTTTCCTACGAGCAGTCCTTC
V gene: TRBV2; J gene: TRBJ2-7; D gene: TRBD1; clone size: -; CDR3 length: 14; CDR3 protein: CAKSLWTGGYEQYF; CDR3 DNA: TGTGCCAAATCACTCTGGACAGGGGGCTACGAGCAGTACTTC
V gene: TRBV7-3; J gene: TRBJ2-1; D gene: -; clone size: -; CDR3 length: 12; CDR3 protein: CASSEDSREQFF; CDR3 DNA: TGTGCCAGCAGCGAAGACTCCCGGGAGCAGTTCTTC
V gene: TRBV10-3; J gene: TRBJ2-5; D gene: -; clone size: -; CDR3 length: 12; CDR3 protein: CASKTREETQYF; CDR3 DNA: TGTGCCAGTAAGACACGAGAAGAGACCCAGTACTTC
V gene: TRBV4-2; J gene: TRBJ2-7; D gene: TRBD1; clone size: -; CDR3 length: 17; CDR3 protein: CASSQEVGTGKYYEQYF; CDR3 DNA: TGTGCCAGCAGCCAAGAAGTGGGGACAGGGAAATACTACGAGCAGTACTTC
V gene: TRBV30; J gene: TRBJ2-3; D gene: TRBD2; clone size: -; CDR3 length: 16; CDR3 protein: CAWSDKLAGGRDTQYF; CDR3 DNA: TGTGCCTGGAGCGACAAACTAGCGGGAGGCCGAGATACGCAGTATTTT
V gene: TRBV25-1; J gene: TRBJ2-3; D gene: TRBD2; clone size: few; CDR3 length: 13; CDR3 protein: CASGRGGTDTQYF; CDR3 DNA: TGTGCCAGCGGCCGGGGGGGCACAGATACGCAGTATTTT
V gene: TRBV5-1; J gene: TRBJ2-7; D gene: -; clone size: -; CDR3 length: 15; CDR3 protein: CASSLEAPGGQEQYF; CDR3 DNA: TGCGCCAGCAGCTTGGAGGCTCCCGGAGGTCAAGAGCAGTACTTC
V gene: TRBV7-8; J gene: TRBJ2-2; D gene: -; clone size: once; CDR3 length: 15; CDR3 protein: CASSLGHPEAGELFF; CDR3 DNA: TGTGCCAGCAGCTTAGGACACCCGGAGGCCGGGGAGCTGTTTTTT
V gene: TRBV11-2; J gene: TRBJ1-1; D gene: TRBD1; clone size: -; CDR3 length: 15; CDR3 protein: CASSARTGMNTEAFF; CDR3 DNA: TGTGCCAGCAGCGCCCGGACAGGGATGAACACTGAAGCTTTCTTT
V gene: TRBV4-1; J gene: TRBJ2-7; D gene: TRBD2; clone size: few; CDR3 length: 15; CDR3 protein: CASSLTSGRALEQYF; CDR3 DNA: TGCGCCAGCAGCCTTACTAGCGGGAGGGCCCTCGAGCAGTACTTC
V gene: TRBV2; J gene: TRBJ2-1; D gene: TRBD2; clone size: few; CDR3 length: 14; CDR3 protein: CASSDSGIHNEQFF; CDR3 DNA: TGTGCCAGCAGTGATAGCGGGATCCACAATGAGCAGTTCTTC
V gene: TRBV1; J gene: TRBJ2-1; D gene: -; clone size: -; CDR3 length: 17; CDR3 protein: CTSSRITRGGDYNEQFF; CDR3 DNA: TGCACCAGCAGCCGCATCACCCGGGGGGGAGACTACAATGAGCAGTTCTTC
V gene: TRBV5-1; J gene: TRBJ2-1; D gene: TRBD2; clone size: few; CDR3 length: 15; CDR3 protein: CASSLQGGPYNEQFF; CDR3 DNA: TGCGCCAGCAGCTTGCAGGGAGGGCCCTACAATGAGCAGTTCTTC